These T cell receptor beta chains were read from a single sample in a study of cytomegalovirus exposure and HLA in healthy donors. Data came from immunoSEQ multiplex PCR; TCRdb stores just in-frame clones and leaves some out. The sample records under 150,000 clones, roughly 80% being singletons. Input material: PBMCs. The receptors were gathered from a middle-aged man in good health and CMV-seronegative. Each CDR3 is given with its conserved first and last residue. A D gene is named only where the DNA matches it firmly. Clone size is not always given. Where it is, it says once, few, many or a class for expanded clones.

clone_size	v_call	d_call	j_call	cdr3_aa	cdr3_nt
-	TRBV2	TRBD2	TRBJ2-7	CASSQLAGGPYEQYF	TGTGCCAGCAGTCAACTAGCGGGAGGGCCGTACGAGCAGTACTTC
few	TRBV2	-	TRBJ2-7	CASSDQRQSYEQYF	TGTGCCAGCAGTGACCAGCGACAGAGCTACGAGCAGTACTTC
-	TRBV7-2	TRBD1	TRBJ2-7	CASSLAPTGGYEQYF	TGTGCCAGCAGCTTAGCCCCGACAGGGGGGTACGAGCAGTACTTC
few	TRBV6-1	-	TRBJ1-5	CASSDIYSSNQPQHF	TGTGCCAGCAGCGATATTTACTCTAGCAATCAGCCCCAGCATTTT
-	TRBV27	-	TRBJ2-1	CASREGGTASYNEQFF	TGTGCCAGCAGAGAAGGCGGGACCGCCTCCTACAATGAGCAGTTCTTC
few	TRBV7-8	-	TRBJ1-5	CASSPAWNQPQHF	TGTGCCAGCAGCCCCGCGTGGAATCAGCCCCAGCATTTT
-	TRBV7-9	TRBD1	TRBJ1-1	CASSFGQVNTEAFF	TGTGCCAGCAGCTTCGGACAGGTGAACACTGAAGCTTTCTTT
-	TRBV4-1	TRBD2	TRBJ2-7	CASSQDFSGLSLPSGYEQYF	TGCGCCAGCAGCCAAGATTTTTCGGGCTTGTCCTTGCCTAGCGGATACGAGCAGTACTTC
-	TRBV28	-	TRBJ2-7	CASSLIAETRYEQYF	TGTGCCAGCAGTTTAATTGCGGAGACGCGCTACGAGCAGTACTTC
-	TRBV10-1	TRBD1	TRBJ2-7	CASPGQGNYEQYF	TGCGCCAGTCCGGGACAGGGAAACTACGAGCAGTACTTC
-	TRBV18	-	TRBJ2-2	CASSSHRLELGTGELFF	TGTGCCAGCTCCTCTCACCGACTAGAGTTGGGGACCGGGGAGCTGTTTTTT
-	TRBV27	-	TRBJ1-2	CASSLTPMDGPGSYGYTF	TGTGCCAGCAGTTTAACCCCGATGGACGGTCCAGGGTCCTATGGCTACACCTTC
many	TRBV7-9	TRBD1	TRBJ1-1	CASSEGQGRTTEAFF	TGTGCCAGCAGCGAAGGACAGGGAAGAACCACTGAAGCTTTCTTT
-	TRBV9	TRBD1	TRBJ2-2	CASSPSTGIVTGELFF	TGTGCCAGCAGCCCCTCGACAGGGATTGTCACCGGGGAGCTGTTTTTT
-	TRBV10-3	TRBD1	TRBJ2-7	CATGTGGTTYEQYF	TGTGCCACGGGGACAGGGGGCACGACCTACGAGCAGTACTTC
-	TRBV6-6	TRBD1	TRBJ2-7	CASSYGAGTGYEQYF	TGTGCCAGCAGTTACGGGGCCGGGACAGGTTACGAGCAGTACTTC
-	TRBV5-1	-	TRBJ1-3	CASSTGDNSGNTIYF	TGCGCCAGCAGCACCGGGGACAACTCTGGAAACACCATATATTTT
few	TRBV21-1	-	TRBJ2-1	CASSRGWTSGFKYNEQFF	TGTGCCAGCAGCAGGGGGTGGACTAGCGGCTTTAAGTACAATGAGCAGTTCTTC
-	TRBV28	TRBD1	TRBJ1-1	CASTVTGGARSTEAFF	TGTGCCAGCACTGTAACAGGGGGCGCGCGGAGCACTGAAGCTTTCTTT
-	TRBV19	TRBD1	TRBJ2-3	CASRSGTGASTDTQYF	TGTGCCAGCCGCTCCGGGACAGGGGCTAGCACAGATACGCAGTATTTT
few	TRBV30	-	TRBJ1-4	CAWAGRTNEKLFF	TGTGCCTGGGCGGGACGGACTAATGAAAAACTGTTTTTT
-	TRBV6-6	-	TRBJ2-7	CASSRHQGFEQYF	TGTGCCAGCAGTCGCCATCAGGGGTTTGAGCAGTACTTC
-	TRBV6-1	TRBD1	TRBJ2-7	CASGTPRTGSYEQYF	TGTGCCAGCGGGACCCCGAGGACAGGATCCTACGAGCAGTACTTC
-	TRBV10-2	TRBD2	TRBJ2-1	CASSSSGRHIGEQFF	TGCGCCAGCAGTTCTAGCGGGAGACATATTGGTGAGCAGTTCTTC